The 3 T cell receptor beta chains below all came from one sample that was sequenced in a study of regulatory T cells in long-lasting Graves disease. The time point here: newly diagnosed GD, antithyroid drugs for less than 3 months. With RNA extracted from PBMCs as input, the TCR library was made. The authors built TCR beta libraries using iRepertoire HTBI primers and Arm-PCR of CDR3 regions. TCRdb fed the multiplex PCR reads into MiXCR, producing one record per CDR3 protein. The table has 600,000 to 650,000 distinct CDR3 sequences, 16% seen once. The sample was also linked to a second study, of T cells in Graves' hyperthyroidism and ophthalmopathy.

The sample consisted of peripheral blood mononuclear cells (PBMCs), taken at new diagnosis, from a patient treated with antithyroid drugs. These receptors were collected from a woman aged 25-40 years with Graves disease.

This clonotype was observed many times. The V and J genes are TRBV29-1 and TRBJ1-2; TRBD1 might be the D (5 bases). The V gene lost 5 bases and the J gene lost 8 bases, with 30 bases spanning the gap. Germline CDR1 SQVTM, CDR2 ANQGSEA. CDR3 length: 17 amino acids. The CDR3 DNA reads as TGCAGCGTTCCTACGCTTTTGGACACCACCTTACTGGGGGGCTACACCTTC. Amino acid sequence: CSVPTLLDTTLLGGYTF.

This clonotype was detected only a few times. The chain is built from TRBV30 and TRBJ2-1; 11 positions match TRBD2. The CDR3 runs 14 residues. Germline assignment: CDR1 GTSNPN and CDR2 SVGIG (reference sequence). V was pared by 3 bases and J by 4 bases, with 2 bases of the junction left unmatched. This chain's CDR3 is CAWSGTSGYNEQFF. The CDR3 bases are TGTGCCTGGAGCGGGACTAGCGGATACAATGAGCAGTTCTTC.

In its sample, this clonotype was seen many times. The genes are TRBV28 and TRBJ1-2, with D maybe TRBD1 (5 bases). Trimming left V 6 bases short and J 4 bases short, with 24 bases between. Germline CDR1 reads MDHEN; CDR2 reads SYDVKM. The CDR3 is 17 residues long. In DNA, the CDR3 is TGTGCCAGCAGGATTCCCGTCGGGGGGGGTTATGGCTATGGCTACACCTTC. Translated: CASRIPVGGGYGYGYTF.